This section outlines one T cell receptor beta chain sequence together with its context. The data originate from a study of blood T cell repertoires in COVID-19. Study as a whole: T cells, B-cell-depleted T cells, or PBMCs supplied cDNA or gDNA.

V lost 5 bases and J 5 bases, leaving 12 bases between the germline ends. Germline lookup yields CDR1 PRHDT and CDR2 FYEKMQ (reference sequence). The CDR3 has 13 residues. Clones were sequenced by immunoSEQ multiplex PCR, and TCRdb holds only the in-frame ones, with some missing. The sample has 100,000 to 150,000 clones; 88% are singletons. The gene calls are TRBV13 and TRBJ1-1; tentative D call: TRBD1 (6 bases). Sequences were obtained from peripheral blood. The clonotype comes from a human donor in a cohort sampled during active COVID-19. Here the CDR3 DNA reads TGTGCCAGCAGCATTGCAGGGGTTACTGAAGCTTTCTTT. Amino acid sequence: CASSIAGVTEAFF.